This TCR beta chain was profiled in a study of blood T cell repertoires in COVID-19. Overall study context: Some COVID-19 samples were acute and others convalescent; all came from the United States, Italy and Spain. The cDNA or gDNA used as material had been derived from T cells, B-cell-depleted T cells, or PBMCs.

As handled by the study authors: Amplification of reference gene primers was used by the study to estimate nucleated cell counts. Produced via immunoSEQ multiplex PCR; TCRdb's table is partial and in-frame only. The V and J calls and the clone size are those of that table, but D and trimming were determined from the DNA. Of around 11,000 clones listed, around 78% are singletons. After removal of 6 bases from V and 3 bases from J, the junction contained 3 bases not matched to a gene. This CDR3 has 13 residues. The germline CDR1 and CDR2 sequences are MNHEY and SMNVEV (reference sequence). The chain carries TRBV27 and TRBJ2-7, with 9 bases lining up with TRBD1. This TCR derives from a human donor in a cohort sampled during active COVID-19. The sequencing input was peripheral blood. CDR3 bases: TGTGCCAGCAGGTCGGGACAGGGCTACGAGCAGTACTTC. This codes for CASRSGQGYEQYF.